These 28 T cell receptor beta chains were all obtained from the same sample, sequenced in a study of cytomegalovirus exposure and HLA in healthy donors. Amplification used 60 Vbeta primers and 13 Jbeta primers. Clones were sequenced by immunoSEQ multiplex PCR, and TCRdb holds only the in-frame ones, with some missing. Of 150,000 to 200,000 clones in the sample, roughly 70% are singletons; the top ten hold around 3%. The specimen was PBMCs. The receptor source for this set is a woman aged 45 to 65 in good health and CMV-seropositive.

This clone occurred a few times. This chain links TRBV19 with TRBJ2-3; tentatively, D is TRBD2 (6 bases). The CDR3 has 15 amino acids. The V end was cut by 11 bases, the J end by 0 bases, with 18 bases between. Germline V lookup: CDR1 LNHDA, CDR2 SQIVND (reference sequence). CDR3 nucleotides: TGTGCCGGTAAGGAGGGGTCTACTAGCACAGATACGCAGTATTTT. Protein sequence: CAGKEGSTSTDTQYF.

The chain carries TRBV7-9 and TRBJ1-6, with D tentatively TRBD1 (5 bases). From germline, CDR1 is SEHNR and CDR2 FQNEAQ (reference sequence). Trimming cost V 2 bases and J 7 bases, with 9 bases left between them. The CDR3 extends over 14 amino acids. The CDR3 nucleotides are TGTGCCAGCAGCTTACAGGGTGACAATTCACCCCTCCACTTT. Translation gives CASSLQGDNSPLHF.

The rearrangement joins TRBV7-9 to TRBJ1-4; 8 nucleotides match TRBD1. This CDR3 is built from 14 residues. CDR1 and CDR2 from the germline V gene are SEHNR and FQNEAQ (reference sequence). Germline trimming cut 6 bases from V and 8 bases from J; bases unmatched to any gene: 8. The CDR3 region has the DNA TGTGCCAGCAGTTCCGGGACAGGCCGCGAAAAACTGTTTTTT. It yields the protein CASSSGTGREKLFF.

The chain recombines TRBV6-1 with TRBJ1-5, with D tentatively TRBD1 (6 bases). CDR3 length: 18 amino acids. Germline V lookup: CDR1 MNHNS, CDR2 SASEGT. Trimming took off 0 bases at V and 0 bases at J, with 15 bases between the two ends. The CDR3 sequence is CASSEATQGSYSNQPQHF. The CDR3 DNA is TGTGCCAGCAGTGAAGCAACACAGGGCAGCTATAGCAATCAGCCCCAGCATTTT.

The chain recombines TRBV5-5 with TRBJ1-4; weak D call: TRBD1 (5 bases). The CDR3 has 14 residues. CDR1 is SGHKS, CDR2 YYEKEE, per germline (reference sequence). Trimming took off 0 bases at V and 8 bases at J, with 11 bases between the two ends. In DNA form, the CDR3 reads TGTGCCAGCAGCTTGGACAGGATGAGGGAAAAACTGTTTTTT. This codes for CASSLDRMREKLFF.

The chain links TRBV11-2 to TRBJ2-1; 8 nucleotides agree with TRBD2. Germline CDR1 and CDR2: SGHAT and FQNNGV. The V gene end was trimmed by 2 bases and the J gene end by 7 bases; junction bases not matched to a gene: 7. The CDR3 loop spans 15 amino acids. CDR3 sequence (DNA): TGTGCCAGCAGCTTAACACTAGCGGTGACGAATGAGCAGTTCTTC. This encodes CASSLTLAVTNEQFF.

This chain uses TRBV6-5 with TRBJ1-1; D unresolved. Germline V gene data show CDR1 as MNHEY and CDR2 as SVGAGI. This CDR3 is 13 amino acids long. Trimming removed 7 bases from V and 5 bases from J, with 14 bases in between. The CDR3 bases are TGTGCCAGCATCACCCCTGAGCGGACTGAAGCTTTCTTT. This gives the protein CASITPERTEAFF.

This clone was seen only a few times. The rearrangement joins TRBV2 to TRBJ1-5, with 7 bases lining up with TRBD1. The length of the CDR3 is 16 residues. CDR1 SNHLY and CDR2 FYNNEI come from the germline V gene. The V segment lost 5 bases and the J segment 3 bases; nucleotides outside the gene matches: 10. CDR3 coding DNA: TGTGCCAGCAGTATGATGGGACAGATGAACAATCAGCCCCAGCATTTT. Protein product: CASSMMGQMNNQPQHF.

The J gene is TRBJ1-2, the V gene TRBV19; unclear D gene. CDR1 LNHDA and CDR2 SQIVND come from the germline V gene (reference sequence). This CDR3 is 15 amino acids long. Trimming took 7 bases from V and 7 from J, leaving 22 bases between them. CDR3 sequence: CASNYRGQGLGGYTF. The CDR3 DNA sequence: TGTGCCAGTAACTACCGCGGGCAAGGCCTCGGTGGCTACACCTTC.

The gene calls are TRBV11-2 and TRBJ2-6, with D tentatively TRBD1 (5 bases). The CDR3 length is 15 residues. Germline CDR1 SGHAT, CDR2 FQNNGV. The V gene lost 5 bases and the J gene lost 3 bases, with 11 bases spanning the gap. CDR3: CASSRHTGGANVLTF. The CDR3 nucleotides read TGTGCCAGCAGCCGTCACACAGGTGGGGCCAACGTCCTGACTTTC.

In its sample, this clone was seen once. The chain joins TRBV7-9 to TRBJ2-1; D gene ambiguous. V shed 4 bases and J shed 9 bases, with 10 bases lying between them. The germline gives CDR1 SEHNR, CDR2 FQNEAQ (reference sequence). The CDR3 has 12 amino acids. In DNA, the CDR3 is TGTGCCAGCAGCTCAGGCCTTGGTGAGCAGTTCTTC. Its translation is CASSSGLGEQFF.

The chain couples TRBV9 to TRBJ1-5; a weak D match, TRBD1 (6 bases). V lost 2 bases, J lost 2 bases, and 8 bases lay in between. The CDR3 has 14 amino acids. Germline assignment: CDR1 SGDLS and CDR2 YYNGEE. DNA of the CDR3: TGTGCCAGCAGCGTGGGGGCAGGCAATCAGCCCCAGCATTTT. This encodes CASSVGAGNQPQHF.

This clone was counted between two and nine times. The rearrangement uses TRBV9 and TRBJ2-1; 7 bases fit TRBD2. The V gene's germline CDR1 is SGDLS and CDR2 YYNGEE. The V and J ends lost 0 bases and 6 bases, in that order; junction bases with no gene match: 0. This CDR3 has 13 amino acids. The CDR3 protein is CASSVVAGNEQFF. The CDR3 DNA sequence: TGTGCCAGCAGCGTAGTAGCGGGCAATGAGCAGTTCTTC.

V and J are TRBV5-1 and TRBJ2-1; 13 bases map to TRBD2. The trim removed 7 bases at V and 4 bases at J, leaving 20 bases unmatched. Germline V gene data show CDR1 as SGHRS and CDR2 as YFSETQ. This CDR3 is built from 20 residues. CDR3 amino acids: CASARDPTSGGAPRYNEQFF. The CDR3 DNA reads TGCGCCAGCGCCCGGGACCCTACTAGCGGGGGGGCCCCCCGATACAATGAGCAGTTCTTC.

The rearrangement joins TRBV7-3 to TRBJ1-2, with a possible D match to TRBD1 (6 bases). CDR3 length equals 15 residues. Trimming took 5 bases from V and 0 from J, leaving 13 bases between them. Germline values: CDR1 SGHTA, CDR2 FQGTGA. Here the CDR3 DNA reads TGTGCCAGCAGCCCACGGGGGGGCCCTAACTATGGCTACACCTTC. Its protein product is CASSPRGGPNYGYTF.

This rearrangement joins TRBV4-1 to TRBJ2-7; possible D gene TRBD2, 5 bases. The CDR3 extends over 12 amino acids. V lost 3 bases and J lost 3, with 6 bases in between. Germline V CDR1 and CDR2: MGHRA, YSYEKL. CDR3 residues: CASSHEGYEQYF. CDR3 sequence (DNA): TGCGCCAGCAGCCACGAGGGCTACGAGCAGTACTTC.

The chain has TRBV7-6 and TRBJ2-1; D remains ambiguous. V lost 5 bases, J lost 9 bases, and 11 bases lay in between. The CDR3 extends over 12 amino acids. In germline, CDR1 is SGHVS, CDR2 FNYEAQ. CDR3 coding DNA: TGTGCCAGCAGCGGAGTGAATAGTGAGCAGTTCTTC. Translation: CASSGVNSEQFF.

This clone showed up just once. V and J are TRBV7-9 and TRBJ1-3; perhaps TRBD1 as D (5 bases). The CDR3 is 18 residues long. Trimming cost V 5 bases and J 0 bases, with 20 bases left between them. Germline V gene lookup returns CDR1 SEHNR and CDR2 FQNEAQ (reference sequence). CDR3 DNA sequence: TGTGCCAGCAGCCCCAATCGCGGGGGGGATATCTCTGGAAACACCATATATTTT. It translates to CASSPNRGGDISGNTIYF.

The CDR3 DNA follows: TGTGCCAGCAGTGATAACGAGCAGTACTTC. It is translated as CASSDNEQYF. The chain joins TRBV6-1 to TRBJ2-7; unclear D gene. Germline V gene data show CDR1 as MNHNS and CDR2 as SASEGT. Trimming left V 3 bases short and J 5 bases short, with 2 bases between. This CDR3 has 10 amino acids.

This clone occurred a few times. The genes are TRBV6-5 and TRBJ2-1; perhaps TRBD2 as D (7 bases). From germline, CDR1 is MNHEY and CDR2 SVGAGI. CDR3 length: 15 residues. Between the trimmed V and J ends, which lost 6 bases and 5 bases, there was a span of 17 bases. In nucleotides, the CDR3 is TGTGCCAGCAGCCGGGGGGCAGTCCAACACAATGAGCAGTTCTTC. Encoded protein: CASSRGAVQHNEQFF.

The V call is TRBV7-9, the J call TRBJ2-3, with TRBD2 matching over 10 bases. Germline values: CDR1 SEHNR, CDR2 FQNEAQ (reference sequence). This CDR3 has 19 residues. V was clipped by 5 bases and J by 0 bases; unmatched bases: 14. The CDR3 sequence is CASSTPWLAGDHSTDTQYF. The CDR3 DNA sequence: TGTGCCAGCAGCACACCCTGGCTAGCGGGAGACCATAGCACAGATACGCAGTATTTT.

The rearrangement joins TRBV30 to TRBJ2-5; D ambiguous. Trimming took off 4 bases at V and 2 bases at J, with 8 bases between the two ends. CDR1 is GTSNPN, CDR2 SVGIG, per germline (reference sequence). The CDR3 extends over 12 amino acids. The CDR3 coding sequence is TGTGCCTGGAACATCTTTCAAGAGACCCAGTACTTC. This encodes CAWNIFQETQYF.

The V call is TRBV2, the J call TRBJ1-1, with a tentative D call TRBD1 (6 bases). The CDR3 spans 13 residues. Germline assignment: CDR1 SNHLY and CDR2 FYNNEI. V shed 6 bases and J shed 0 bases, with 8 bases lying between them. The CDR3 protein is CASRGTLNTEAFF. The CDR3 DNA reads as TGTGCCAGCAGAGGGACATTGAACACTGAAGCTTTCTTT. Full variable domain (rest looked up from reference TRBV2 and TRBJ1-1): EPEVTQTPSHQVTQMGQEVILRCVPISNHLYFYWYRQILGQKVEFLVSFYNNEISEKSEIFDDQFSVERPDGSNFTLKIRSTKLEDSAMYFCASRGTLNTEAFFGQGTRLTVV.

This clone has only a few counts. Within the sample, other DNA sequences also encode this same CDR3. The chain has TRBV5-4 and TRBJ2-3; no clear D. Germline V gene lookup returns CDR1 SGHNT and CDR2 YYREEE (reference sequence). The CDR3 length is 13 residues. Deletions cut 4 bases from V and 0 bases from J, with 6 bases between. The CDR3 DNA sequence: TGTGCCAGCAGCCTTCCTAGCACAGATACGCAGTATTTT. It yields the protein CASSLPSTDTQYF.

CDR3 residues: CASSSGQKLNTEAFF. CDR3 in DNA: TGTGCCAGCAGCTCCGGACAGAAGTTGAACACTGAAGCTTTCTTT. The chain combines TRBV7-8 with TRBJ1-1; possible D gene TRBD1, 6 bases. V lost 4 bases to trimming and J lost 0 bases, with 12 bases between them. The CDR3 consists of 15 residues. Germline V gives CDR1 SGHVS, CDR2 FQNEAQ. The full variable domain, completed using reference TRBV7-8 and TRBJ1-1, is GAGVSQSPRYKVAKRGQDVALRCDPISGHVSLFWYQQALGQGPEFLTYFQNEAQLDKSGLPSDRFFAERPEGSVSTLKIQRTQQEDSAVYLCASSSGQKLNTEAFFGQGTRLTVV.

Of note for this clone: An end of the junction differs from the germline gene, which may be a read error. The chain is built from TRBV7-9 and TRBJ1-1; D remains ambiguous. The V gene's germline CDR1 is SEHNR and CDR2 FQNEAQ (reference sequence). This CDR3 is 12 amino acids long. CDR3 sequence reads: CSSSSSGCEAFF. The CDR3 DNA follows: TGTTCCAGCAGCTCTAGTGGCTGTGAAGCTTTCTTT.

J is TRBJ2-3 and V is TRBV6-1; 7 bases map to TRBD1. This CDR3 spans 15 amino acids. Germline lookup yields CDR1 MNHNS and CDR2 SASEGT. The junction had 4 bases not matched to a gene; V was cut back by 4 bases and J by 0 bases. The CDR3 DNA reads TGTGCCAGCAGTGGCGGACAGGCTAGCACAGATACGCAGTATTTT. Its protein product is CASSGGQASTDTQYF.

This clone has just one count. This chain connects TRBV5-5 to TRBJ1-3; no reliable D call. The CDR3 contains 14 residues. Per the germline V gene, CDR1 is SGHKS and CDR2 is YYEKEE (reference sequence). The V and J ends lost 4 bases and 2 bases respectively, with 10 bases between them. In nucleotides, the CDR3 is TGTGCCAGCAGCCCCCTGGAGACTGGAAACACCATATATTTT. Its translation: CASSPLETGNTIYF.